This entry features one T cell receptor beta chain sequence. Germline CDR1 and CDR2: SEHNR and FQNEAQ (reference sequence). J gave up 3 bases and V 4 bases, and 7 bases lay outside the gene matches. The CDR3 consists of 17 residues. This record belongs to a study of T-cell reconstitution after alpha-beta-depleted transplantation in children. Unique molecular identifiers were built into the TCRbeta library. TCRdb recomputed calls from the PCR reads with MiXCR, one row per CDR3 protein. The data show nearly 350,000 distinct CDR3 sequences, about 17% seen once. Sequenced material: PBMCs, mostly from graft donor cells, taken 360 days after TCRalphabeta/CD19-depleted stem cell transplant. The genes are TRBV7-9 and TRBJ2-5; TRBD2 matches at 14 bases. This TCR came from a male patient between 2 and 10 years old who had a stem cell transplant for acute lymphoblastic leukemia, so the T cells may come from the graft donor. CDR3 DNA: TGTGCCAGCAGCTCGGGACTAGCGGGAGTAAGGGAAGAGACCCAGTACTTC. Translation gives CASSSGLAGVREETQYF.